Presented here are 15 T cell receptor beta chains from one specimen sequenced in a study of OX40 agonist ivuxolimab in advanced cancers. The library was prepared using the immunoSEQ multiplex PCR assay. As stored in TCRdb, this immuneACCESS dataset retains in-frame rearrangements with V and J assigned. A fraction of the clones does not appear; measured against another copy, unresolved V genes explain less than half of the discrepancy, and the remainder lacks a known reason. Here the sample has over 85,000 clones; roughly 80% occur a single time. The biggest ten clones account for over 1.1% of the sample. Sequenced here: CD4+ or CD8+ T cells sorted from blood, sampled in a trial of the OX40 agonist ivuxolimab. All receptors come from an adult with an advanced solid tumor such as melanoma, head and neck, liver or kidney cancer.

The CDR3 DNA follows: TGTGCCAGCAGTTTAGGCGTCATCTATGGCTACACCTTC. Translation: CASSLGVIYGYTF. The chain links TRBV28 to TRBJ1-2; D gene unclear. Germline lookup yields CDR1 MDHEN and CDR2 SYDVKM. V lost 2 bases and J lost 4, with 8 bases in between. The CDR3 consists of 13 residues.

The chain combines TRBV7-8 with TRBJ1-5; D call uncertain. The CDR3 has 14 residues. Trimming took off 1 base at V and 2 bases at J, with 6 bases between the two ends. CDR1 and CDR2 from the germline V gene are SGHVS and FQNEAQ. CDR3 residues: CASSLDLGNQPQHF. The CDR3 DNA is TGTGCCAGCAGCTTAGACTTGGGCAATCAGCCCCAGCATTTT.

The CDR3, as DNA: TGTGCCAGCAGCTTAGCGGACGGCCGAGGCTACACCTTC. Encoded protein: CASSLADGRGYTF. The rearrangement joins TRBV7-9 to TRBJ1-2; D is ambiguous. The V and J ends lost 0 bases and 8 bases respectively, with 10 bases between them. Per germline, CDR1 SEHNR and CDR2 FQNEAQ (reference sequence). There are 13 residues in the CDR3.

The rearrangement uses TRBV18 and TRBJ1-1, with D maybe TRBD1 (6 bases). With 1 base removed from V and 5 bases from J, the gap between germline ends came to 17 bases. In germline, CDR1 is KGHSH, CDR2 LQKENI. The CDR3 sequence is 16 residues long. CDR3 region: CASSPRDSRGGTEAFF. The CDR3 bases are TGTGCCAGCTCACCACGGGATTCCAGGGGAGGGACTGAAGCTTTCTTT.

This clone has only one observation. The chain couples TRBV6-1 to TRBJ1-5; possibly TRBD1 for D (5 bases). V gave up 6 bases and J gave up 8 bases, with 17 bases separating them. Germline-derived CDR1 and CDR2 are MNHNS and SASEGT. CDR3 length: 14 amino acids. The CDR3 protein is CASSPTRGREPQHF. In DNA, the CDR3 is TGTGCCAGCAGCCCAACCCGGGGCCGGGAGCCCCAGCATTTT.

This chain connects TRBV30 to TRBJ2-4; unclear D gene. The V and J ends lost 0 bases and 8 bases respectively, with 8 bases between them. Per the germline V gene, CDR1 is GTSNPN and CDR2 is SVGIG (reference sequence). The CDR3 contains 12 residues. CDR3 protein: CAWSVGSDIQYF. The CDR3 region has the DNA TGTGCCTGGAGTGTAGGATCGGACATTCAGTACTTC.

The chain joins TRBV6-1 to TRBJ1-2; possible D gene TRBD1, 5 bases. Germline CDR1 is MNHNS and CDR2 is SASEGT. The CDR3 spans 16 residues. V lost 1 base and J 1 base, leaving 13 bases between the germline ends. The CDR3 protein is CASSEGVGPLNYGYTF. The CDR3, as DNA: TGTGCCAGCAGTGAAGGGGTGGGACCCCTTAACTATGGCTACACCTTC.

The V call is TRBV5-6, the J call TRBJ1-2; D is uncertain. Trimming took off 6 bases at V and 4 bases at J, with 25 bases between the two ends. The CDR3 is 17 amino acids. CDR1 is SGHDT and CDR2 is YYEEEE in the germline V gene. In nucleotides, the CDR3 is TGTGCCAGCACCCCCAACCCAAATAGGGCAGCCCCCTATGGCTACACCTTC. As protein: CASTPNPNRAAPYGYTF.

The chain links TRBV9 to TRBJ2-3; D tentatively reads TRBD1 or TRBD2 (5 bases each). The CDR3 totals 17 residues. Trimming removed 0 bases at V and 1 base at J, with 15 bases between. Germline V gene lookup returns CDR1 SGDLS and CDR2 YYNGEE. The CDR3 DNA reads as TGTGCCAGCAGCGTAGGTGGGAGATGGGGCGGCACAGATACGCAGTATTTT. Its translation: CASSVGGRWGGTDTQYF.

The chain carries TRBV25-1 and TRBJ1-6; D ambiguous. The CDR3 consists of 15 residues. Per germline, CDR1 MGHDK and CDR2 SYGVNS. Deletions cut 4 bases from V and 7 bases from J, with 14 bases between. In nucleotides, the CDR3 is TGTGCCAGCAGTGCCTTAGGCGGGAGGAATTCACCCCTCCACTTT. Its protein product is CASSALGGRNSPLHF. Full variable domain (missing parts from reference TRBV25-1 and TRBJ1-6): EADIYQTPRYLVIGTGKKITLECSQTMGHDKMYWYQQDPGMELHLIHYSYGVNSTEKGDLSSESTVSRIRTEHFPLTLESARPSHTSQYLCASSALGGRNSPLHFGNGTRLTVT.

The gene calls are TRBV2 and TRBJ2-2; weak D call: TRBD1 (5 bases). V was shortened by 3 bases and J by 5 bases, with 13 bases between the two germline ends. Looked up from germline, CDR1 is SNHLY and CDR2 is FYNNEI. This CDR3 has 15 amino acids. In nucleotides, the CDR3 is TGTGCCAGCAGTGAGGTTCAGGGATCGACCGGGGAGCTGTTTTTT. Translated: CASSEVQGSTGELFF.

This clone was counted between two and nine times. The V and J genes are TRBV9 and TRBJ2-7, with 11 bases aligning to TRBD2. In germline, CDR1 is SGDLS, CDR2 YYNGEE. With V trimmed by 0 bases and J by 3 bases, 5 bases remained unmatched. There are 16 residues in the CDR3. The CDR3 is CASSVEGSGGVYEQYF. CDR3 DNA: TGTGCCAGCAGCGTAGAAGGTAGCGGGGGGGTCTACGAGCAGTACTTC. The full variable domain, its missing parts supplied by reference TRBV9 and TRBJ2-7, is DSGVTQTPKHLITATGQRVTLRCSPRSGDLSVYWYQQSLDQGLQFLIQYYNGEERAKGNILERFSAQQFPDLHSELNLSSLELGDSALYFCASSVEGSGGVYEQYFGPGTRLTVT.

In DNA form, the CDR3 reads TGCGCCAGCAGCCCAGCAGGGAGGGGTGGCTACACCTTC. Its translation is CASSPAGRGGYTF. This rearrangement joins TRBV5-1 to TRBJ1-2; TRBD1 might be the D (5 bases). The length of the CDR3 is 13 residues. Deletions cut 4 bases from V and 7 bases from J, with 14 bases between. Germline CDR1 is SGHRS and CDR2 is YFSETQ.

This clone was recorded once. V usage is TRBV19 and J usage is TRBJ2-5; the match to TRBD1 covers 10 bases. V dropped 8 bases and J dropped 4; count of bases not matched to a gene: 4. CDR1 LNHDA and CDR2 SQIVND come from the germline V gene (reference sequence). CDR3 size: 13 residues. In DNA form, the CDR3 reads TGTGCCAGTGCAGACAGGGGGCTAGAGACCCAGTACTTC. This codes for CASADRGLETQYF.

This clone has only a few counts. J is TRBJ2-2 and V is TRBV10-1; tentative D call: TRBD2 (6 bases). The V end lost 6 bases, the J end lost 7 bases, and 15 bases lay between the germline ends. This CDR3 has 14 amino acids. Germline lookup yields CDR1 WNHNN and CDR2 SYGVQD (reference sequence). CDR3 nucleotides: TGCGCCAGCAGCGTGACTAGAGTTAACGGGGAGCTGTTTTTT. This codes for CASSVTRVNGELFF.